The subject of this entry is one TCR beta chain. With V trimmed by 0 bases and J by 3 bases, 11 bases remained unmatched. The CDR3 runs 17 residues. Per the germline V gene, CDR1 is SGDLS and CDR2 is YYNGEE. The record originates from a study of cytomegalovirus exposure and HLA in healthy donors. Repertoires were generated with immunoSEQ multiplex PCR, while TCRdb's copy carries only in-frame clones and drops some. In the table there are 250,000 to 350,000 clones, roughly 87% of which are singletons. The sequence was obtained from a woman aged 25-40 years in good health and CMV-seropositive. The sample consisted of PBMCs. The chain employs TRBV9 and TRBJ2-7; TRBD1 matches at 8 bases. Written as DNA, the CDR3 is TGTGCCAGCAGCGTAGACCCATCAGGGGGCACCCTCTACGAGCAGTACTTC. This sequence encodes CASSVDPSGGTLYEQYF. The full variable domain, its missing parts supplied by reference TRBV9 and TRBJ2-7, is DSGVTQTPKHLITATGQRVTLRCSPRSGDLSVYWYQQSLDQGLQFLIQYYNGEERAKGNILERFSAQQFPDLHSELNLSSLELGDSALYFCASSVDPSGGTLYEQYFGPGTRLTVT.